The 12 T cell receptor beta chains given below trace back to one sample, sequenced in a study of T cells in Graves' hyperthyroidism and ophthalmopathy. Template material for amplifying TCR beta CDR3 regions consisted of RNA transcripts. Researchers ran a first-round RT-PCR on the TCR CDR3 using the HTBI primer set. Each CDR3 protein gets one entry after TCRdb re-called the multiplex PCR reads with MiXCR. The sample holds hundreds of thousands of distinct CDR3 sequences, 13% seen once. Sequencing was performed on blood. These receptor sequences come from a young woman with Graves' hyperthyroidism.

The table lists this clonotype with many counts. The chain employs TRBV7-3 and TRBJ2-5; 9 positions match TRBD1. The CDR3 sequence is 14 residues long. CDR1 and CDR2 (germline): SGHTA, FQGTGA. J lost 4 bases, V lost 5 bases, and 5 bases had no gene match. The CDR3 spells CASSPQGALETQYF. The DNA for the CDR3 is TGTGCCAGCAGCCCACAGGGGGCGTTAGAGACCCAGTACTTC.

In its sample, this clonotype was seen many times. This CDR3 is CASTPSNYGYTF. The CDR3 DNA reads TGTGCCAGCACTCCGTCGAACTATGGCTACACCTTC. The chain carries TRBV6-1 and TRBJ1-2; D is ambiguous. From germline, CDR1 is MNHNS and CDR2 SASEGT. The CDR3 totals 12 residues. V shed 7 bases and J shed 2 bases, with 8 bases lying between them.

Ten or more counts support this clonotype. The V gene is TRBV15, the J gene TRBJ1-2, with 7 bases lining up with TRBD1. This CDR3 spans 13 amino acids. After removal of 3 bases from V and 4 bases from J, the junction contained 2 bases not matched to a gene. CDR1 is LNHNV and CDR2 is YYDKDF in the germline V gene (reference sequence). The CDR3 DNA follows: TGTGCCACCAGCAGGGGGACAGTCTATGGCTACACCTTC. Protein: CATSRGTVYGYTF.

Concerning this clonotype: This clone may be a read error of a much larger clone one base away. The J gene is TRBJ1-2, the V gene TRBV3-1, with D possibly TRBD1 on 6 matching bases. Germline CDR1 LGHDT, CDR2 YNNKEL (reference sequence). The CDR3 covers 15 residues. The CDR3 sequence: CASSLTGTPNCGYTF. CDR3 bases: TGTGCCAGCAGCCTCACAGGGACCCCTAACTGTGGCTACACCTTC.

This clonotype has at least ten counts. The J gene is TRBJ2-5, the V gene TRBV12-5; TRBD2 matches at 9 bases. In germline, CDR1 is LGHNT, CDR2 FRNRAP. J gave up 4 bases and V 1 base, and 10 bases lay outside the gene matches. The CDR3 extends over 17 amino acids. The CDR3 DNA follows: TGTGCTAGTGGTTTGGACAACCCGGGACTAGCCGGAGAGACCCAGTACTTC. Protein sequence: CASGLDNPGLAGETQYF.

In this sample, this clonotype turned up many times. V and J are TRBV20-1 and TRBJ1-4; maybe TRBD1 (6 bases). With 0 bases removed from V and 7 bases from J, the gap between germline ends came to 18 bases. The germline gives CDR1 DFQATT, CDR2 SNEGSKA (reference sequence). CDR3 length: 16 residues. The DNA of the CDR3 is TGCAGTGCTAGAGATCCGACAGGCCGCTTTGGTGAAAAACTGTTTTTT. Translation: CSARDPTGRFGEKLFF.

This clonotype was detected many times. The chain is built from TRBV7-2 and TRBJ2-5; tentative D call: TRBD2 (5 bases). V was shortened by 1 base and J by 1 base, with 7 bases between the two germline ends. Germline loops: CDR1 SGHTA, CDR2 FQGNSA. The CDR3 length is 14 residues. CDR3 sequence: CASSLDRGQETQYF. The CDR3 region has the DNA TGTGCCAGCAGCTTAGATCGGGGCCAAGAGACCCAGTACTTC.

This clonotype has at least ten counts. The rearrangement uses TRBV5-1 and TRBJ1-1; TRBD1 matches at 8 bases. Trimming took 4 bases from V and 1 from J; bases not matched to a gene: 9. The CDR3 consists of 16 residues. Germline lookup yields CDR1 SGHRS and CDR2 YFSETQ. The CDR3 DNA sequence: TGCGCCAGCAGCCCGAATTCTCAGGGGGCGAACACTGAAGCTTTCTTT. Its protein product is CASSPNSQGANTEAFF.

The chain combines TRBV6-2 or TRBV6-3 with TRBJ2-1; TRBD2 matches 10 bases. The CDR3 has 16 amino acids. Germline V gene sequence: CDR1 MNHEY, CDR2 SVGEGT. After removal of 6 bases from V and 1 base from J, the junction contained 6 bases not matched to a gene. This chain's CDR3 is CASSRTSGGSYNEQFF. As DNA, the CDR3 is TGTGCCAGCAGCCGGACTAGCGGCGGTTCCTACAATGAGCAGTTCTTC.

This clonotype was counted ten times or more. The V and J genes are TRBV7-9 and TRBJ2-3, with a tentative D call TRBD1 (5 bases). Trimming stripped 5 bases from V and 4 bases from J, with 10 bases between. Germline assignment: CDR1 SEHNR and CDR2 FQNEAQ (reference sequence). The CDR3 consists of 13 residues. The CDR3 protein is CASSPGNSDTQYF. The CDR3, as DNA: TGTGCCAGCAGCCCAGGGAACTCAGATACGCAGTATTTT.

At least ten counts were recorded for this clonotype. DNA for the CDR3: TGTGCCAGCAGCCAAGAATCGAGGCAAGAGACCCAGTACTTC. It yields the protein CASSQESRQETQYF. The rearrangement uses TRBV3-1 and TRBJ2-5, with unresolved D. Trimming removed 0 bases at V and 2 bases at J, with 7 bases between. The CDR3 loop spans 14 amino acids. The germline CDR1 and CDR2 sequences are LGHDT and YNNKEL (reference sequence).

This clonotype came up many times. The chain combines TRBV7-9 with TRBJ2-7; TRBD2 is a possible D gene (5 bases). V was clipped by 5 bases and J by 5 bases, with 19 bases between them. Germline CDR1 and CDR2: SEHNR and FQNEAQ (reference sequence). The CDR3 extends over 15 amino acids. CDR3 amino acids: CASSRAGLPPNEQYF. The CDR3 DNA reads TGTGCCAGCAGCCGTGCAGGACTGCCCCCTAACGAGCAGTACTTC.